These 31 T cell receptor beta chains were all obtained from the same sample, sequenced in a study of T-cell reconstitution after alpha-beta-depleted transplantation in children. Preparation of the TCRbeta library involved a method that used unique molecular identifiers. TCRdb re-analysed the PCR reads in MiXCR, keeping a single row per CDR3 protein. Of about 260,000 distinct CDR3 sequences listed, under 9.5% are singletons. The sequencing here drew on PBMCs, mostly from graft donor cells, taken 180 days after TCRalphabeta/CD19-depleted stem cell transplant. These receptor sequences come from a male patient aged 10 to 17 who had a stem cell transplant for acute lymphoblastic leukemia, so the T cells may come from the graft donor.

This clonotype has a count of ten or more. The chain uses TRBV5-6 and TRBJ1-2, with unresolved D. V was clipped by 1 base and J by 2 bases, with 6 bases between them. The germline gives CDR1 SGHDT, CDR2 YYEEEE. The CDR3 spans 13 residues. CDR3 nucleotide sequence: TGTGCCAGCAGCTTGTGGTCGAACTATGGCTACACCTTC. It is translated as CASSLWSNYGYTF.

The table lists this clonotype with many counts. The chain is built from TRBV12-3 or TRBV12-4 and TRBJ1-1; no reliable D call. There are 18 residues in the CDR3. The V and J ends lost 2 bases and 1 base respectively, with 20 bases between them. The CDR3 is CASSLLKGGRTPNTEAFF. The DNA of the CDR3 is TGTGCCAGCAGTTTATTGAAGGGTGGTAGGACCCCGAACACTGAAGCTTTCTTT.

This clonotype was counted ten times or more. This rearrangement joins TRBV28 to TRBJ2-1; 13 nucleotides line up with TRBD2. CDR1 and CDR2 (germline): MDHEN, SYDVKM. The V gene end was trimmed by 5 bases and the J gene end by 0 bases; junction bases not matched to a gene: 13. This CDR3 is built from 20 residues. CDR3 sequence: CASSGHSTSGRTYSYNEQFF. DNA for the CDR3: TGTGCCAGCAGTGGACACTCGACTAGCGGGAGGACCTACTCCTACAATGAGCAGTTCTTC.

The genes are TRBV19 and TRBJ2-1; D may correspond to TRBD1 or TRBD2 (5 bases each). CDR1 and CDR2 from the germline V gene are LNHDA and SQIVND (reference sequence). The CDR3 covers 15 residues. Trimming shortened V by 7 bases and J by 2 bases, and 15 bases separated the two germline ends. As DNA, the CDR3 is TGTGCCAGTAACGCCGGGACGCCTACCTACAATGAGCAGTTCTTC. Its protein is CASNAGTPTYNEQFF.

This clonotype was counted many times. V is TRBV11-2 and J is TRBJ1-1; D remains ambiguous. V gave up 5 bases and J gave up 2 bases, with 24 bases separating them. Germline V gene sequence: CDR1 SGHAT, CDR2 FQNNGV. The CDR3 length is 18 residues. Written as DNA, the CDR3 is TGTGCCAGCAGCCCCCCCAAGAGGAGGGTGGCTAGAAACACTGAAGCTTTCTTT. Residues: CASSPPKRRVARNTEAFF.

This clonotype was seen a few times. The rearrangement joins TRBV27 to TRBJ2-7, with D possibly TRBD2 on 6 matching bases. Trimming stripped 5 bases from V and 0 bases from J, with 14 bases between. The CDR3 is made up of 15 amino acids. Germline-derived CDR1 and CDR2 are MNHEY and SMNVEV (reference sequence). CDR3 nucleotide sequence: TGTGCCAGCAGTCTCCGGGACTTACCCTCCTACGAGCAGTACTTC. Its protein product is CASSLRDLPSYEQYF.

This clonotype was seen at least ten times. This chain uses TRBV7-2 with TRBJ2-7; 7 bases agree with TRBD1. CDR1 is SGHTA and CDR2 is FQGNSA in the germline V gene. CDR3 size: 15 residues. With 5 bases clipped from V and 2 bases from J, the junction kept 9 bases outside the gene matches. CDR3 loop: CASSPRTGFPYEQYF. DNA of the CDR3: TGTGCCAGCAGCCCCCGGACAGGATTCCCCTACGAGCAGTACTTC. Looking up the rest from reference TRBV7-2 and TRBJ2-7 gives the full variable domain: GAGVSQSPSNKVTEKGKDVELRCDPISGHTALYWYRQSLGQGLEFLIYFQGNSAPDKSGLPSDRFSAERTGGSVSTLTIQRTQQEDSAVYLCASSPRTGFPYEQYFGPGTRLTVT.

This clonotype was detected many times. This chain connects TRBV29-1 to TRBJ2-7, with a possible D match to TRBD1 (6 bases). V dropped 3 bases and J dropped 4 bases, with 13 bases sitting between them. Germline V lookup: CDR1 SQVTM, CDR2 ANQGSEA. This CDR3 is built from 13 residues. CDR3 protein: CSVEGAYDYEQYF. DNA for the CDR3: TGCAGCGTTGAGGGGGCGTACGATTACGAGCAGTACTTC.

This clonotype has just a few counts. The chain carries TRBV6-2 or TRBV6-3 and TRBJ2-7, with D unclear. CDR3 length: 14 amino acids. V was cut by 2 bases and J by 6 bases, with 14 bases left in between. Germline lookup yields CDR1 MNHEY and CDR2 SVGEGT. The chain's CDR3 is CASSYRQAVREQYF. The CDR3 DNA reads TGTGCCAGCAGTTACCGGCAGGCAGTTCGCGAGCAGTACTTC.

This clonotype has ten or more counts. V gene TRBV9 combines with J gene TRBJ2-3; 11 bases agree with TRBD2. Germline V CDR1 and CDR2: SGDLS, YYNGEE. V shed 5 bases, J shed 2 bases, and the junction held 4 bases outside the gene matches. The CDR3 has 15 amino acids. CDR3 coding DNA: TGTGCCAGCAGTCCTAGCGGGAGGCCCACAGATACGCAGTATTTT. Translation: CASSPSGRPTDTQYF.

The sample holds many counts of this clonotype. The chain recombines TRBV12-3 or TRBV12-4 with TRBJ2-2; TRBD2 is a possible D gene (6 bases). The germline V and J ends were trimmed by 4 bases and 5 bases, with 17 bases remaining between them. CDR3 length equals 16 residues. The CDR3 loop is CASSWGGGLRTGELFF. The DNA for the CDR3 is TGTGCCAGCAGTTGGGGTGGAGGACTAAGGACCGGGGAGCTGTTTTTT.

This clonotype was picked up many times. The V and J genes are TRBV12-3 or TRBV12-4 and TRBJ1-2, with D perhaps TRBD1 (6 bases). This CDR3 has 12 amino acids. Trimming shortened V by 5 bases and J by 6 bases, and 10 bases separated the two germline ends. The CDR3 DNA sequence: TGTGCCAGCAGTCCTACAGGGCATGGCTACACCTTC. Amino acids: CASSPTGHGYTF.

This rearrangement joins TRBV21-1 to TRBJ1-2; TRBD1, the table's D call, was not compared with the DNA. TRBV21-1 is a pseudogene locus. The CDR3 sequence is 13 residues long. The CDR3 spells CASFLQGAYGYTF. The CDR3 DNA follows: TGTGCCAGCTTCCTACAGGGGGCGTACGGCTACACCTTC.

This clonotype came up a few times. The genes are TRBV11-2 and TRBJ1-6; tentatively, D is TRBD1 (6 bases). The V gene's germline CDR1 is SGHAT and CDR2 FQNNGV. The length of the CDR3 is 14 residues. The germline V and J ends were trimmed by 5 bases and 10 bases, with 15 bases remaining between them. The CDR3 region is CASSAGVGPSPLHF. For the CDR3, the DNA is TGTGCCAGCAGCGCAGGGGTCGGACCCTCACCCCTCCACTTT.

This clonotype appeared once. The chain couples TRBV7-6 to TRBJ2-1; D is possibly TRBD2 (5 bases). Deletions cut 5 bases from V and 0 bases from J, with 26 bases between. The CDR3 runs to 20 residues. Germline V lookup: CDR1 SGHVS, CDR2 FNYEAQ. The CDR3: CASSHSLPPVSGSSYNEQFF. CDR3 DNA: TGTGCCAGCAGCCACTCCCTTCCACCCGTGTCGGGGAGCTCCTACAATGAGCAGTTCTTC. Full variable domain (remainder filled in from reference TRBV7-6 and TRBJ2-1): GAGVSQSPRYKVTKRGQDVALRCDPISGHVSLYWYRQALGQGPEFLTYFNYEAQQDKSGLPNDRFSAERPEGSISTLTIQRTEQRDSAMYRCASSHSLPPVSGSSYNEQFFGPGTRLTVL.

This clonotype was recorded at least ten times. Here the CDR3 reads CASGTGVPSLDSPLHF. CDR3 DNA: TGTGCCAGTGGGACAGGGGTTCCATCTTTGGATTCACCCCTCCACTTT. The V gene is TRBV12-3 or TRBV12-4, the J gene TRBJ1-6; 10 bases align to TRBD1. The CDR3 totals 16 residues. V trimming: 9 bases; J trimming: 8 bases; junction bases outside the gene matches: 13.

This clonotype was picked up many times. This sequence joins TRBV7-9 and TRBJ2-5; D call uncertain. The CDR3 has 13 residues. V shed 5 bases and J shed 1 base, with 8 bases lying between them. Germline-derived CDR1 and CDR2 are SEHNR and FQNEAQ (reference sequence). In DNA, the CDR3 is TGTGCCAGCAGCCACCGGTCCCAAGAGACCCAGTACTTC. This gives the protein CASSHRSQETQYF.

This clonotype was detected a few times. The chain combines TRBV28 with TRBJ2-7, with D perhaps TRBD1 or TRBD2 (5 bases each). The CDR3 spans 18 residues. Trimming pared 5 bases from V and 2 bases from J, leaving 25 bases between. Germline-derived CDR1 and CDR2 are MDHEN and SYDVKM. The CDR3 sequence: CASSPDTGRYSKAYEQYF. The CDR3 DNA sequence: TGTGCCAGCAGTCCGGACACGGGGCGGTACAGTAAGGCCTACGAGCAGTACTTC.

Ten or more counts support this clonotype. The CDR3 DNA sequence: TGCAGTGCTAGACCTCTACTAGCGGGGCTTAAAGAGACCCAGTACTTC. This gives the protein CSARPLLAGLKETQYF. This chain joins TRBV20-1 and TRBJ2-5, with 10 positions matching TRBD2. The CDR3 extends over 16 amino acids. Germline V CDR1 and CDR2: DFQATT, SNEGSKA (reference sequence). V lost 2 bases, J lost 3 bases, and 9 bases stayed unmatched.

In this sample, this clonotype turned up many times. CDR3 nucleotides: TGTGCCAGCAGCCACCTGGGACCCCCTGAGGACGAGCAGTACTTC. Protein: CASSHLGPPEDEQYF. This chain links TRBV7-2 with TRBJ2-7; D is tentatively TRBD1 or TRBD2 (5 bases each). V lost 5 bases, J lost 5 bases, and 19 bases lay in between. Germline CDR1 reads SGHTA; CDR2 reads FQGNSA. The CDR3 has 15 amino acids.

This clonotype was recorded many times. The chain couples TRBV29-1 to TRBJ2-7; no clear D. In germline, CDR1 is SQVTM, CDR2 ANQGSEA. V was pared by 4 bases and J by 0 bases, with 10 bases between. The CDR3 sequence is 13 residues long. The CDR3 loop is CSVGRQVSYEQYF. The CDR3 bases are TGCAGCGTTGGAAGGCAGGTCTCCTACGAGCAGTACTTC.

This clonotype showed up many times. The chain recombines TRBV7-9 with TRBJ1-1; D possibly corresponds to TRBD1 (6 bases). V lost 2 bases to trimming and J lost 1 base, with 8 bases between them. There are 14 residues in the CDR3. Germline CDR1 reads SEHNR; CDR2 reads FQNEAQ (reference sequence). The CDR3 here is CASSLKQGNTEAFF. The DNA of the CDR3 is TGTGCCAGCAGCTTAAAACAGGGGAACACTGAAGCTTTCTTT.

There are a few counts of this clonotype. The chain uses TRBV4-1 and TRBJ2-2, with 9 bases aligning to TRBD1. The germline CDR1 and CDR2 sequences are MGHRA and YSYEKL. The CDR3 totals 14 residues. V gave up 5 bases and J gave up 7 bases; unmatched junction bases: 5. The CDR3 protein is CASSSDRGIGELFF. DNA of the CDR3: TGCGCCAGCAGCTCGGACAGGGGCATCGGGGAGCTGTTTTTT.

This clonotype was seen many times. This chain links TRBV5-1 with TRBJ2-1; maybe TRBD2 (5 bases). Germline V gene lookup returns CDR1 SGHRS and CDR2 YFSETQ. V lost 5 bases, J lost 2 bases, and 20 bases lay in between. The CDR3 runs to 17 residues. CDR3 sequence reads: CASRRGYAGLPYNEQFF. For the CDR3, the DNA is TGCGCCAGCAGGAGAGGCTACGCGGGCCTTCCCTACAATGAGCAGTTCTTC.

This clonotype was counted only a few times. The chain recombines TRBV20-1 with TRBJ1-2; D gene unclear. This CDR3 comprises 14 residues. CDR1 DFQATT and CDR2 SNEGSKA come from the germline V gene (reference sequence). Trimming removed 3 bases at V and 4 bases at J, with 15 bases between. The CDR3 protein is CSASRAGSGYGYTF. Here the CDR3 DNA reads TGCAGTGCTAGTCGGGCGGGATCAGGCTATGGCTACACCTTC.

The CDR3 loop is CASSPLTGANYGYTF. The CDR3 bases are TGTGCCAGCTCACCACTCACAGGAGCTAACTATGGCTACACCTTC. The rearrangement joins TRBV18 to TRBJ1-2; D is possibly TRBD1 (5 bases). This CDR3 region has 15 residues. Germline V CDR1 and CDR2: KGHSH, LQKENI. Between the trimmed V and J ends, which lost 1 base and 0 bases, there was a span of 9 bases.

This clonotype has a count of ten or more. The CDR3 loop reads CASSRQRNEQFF. DNA of the CDR3: TGTGCCAGCAGTCGCCAGCGCAATGAGCAGTTCTTC. The J gene is TRBJ2-1, the V gene TRBV27; D gene unclear. With 5 bases removed from V and 6 bases from J, the gap between germline ends came to 8 bases. CDR1 is MNHEY and CDR2 is SMNVEV in the germline V gene (reference sequence). The CDR3 runs 12 residues.

The V gene is TRBV27, the J gene TRBJ2-7, with D possibly matching TRBD2 (6 bases). The CDR3 runs 14 residues. Trimming took 2 bases from V and 4 from J, leaving 12 bases between them. Germline assignment: CDR1 MNHEY and CDR2 SMNVEV (reference sequence). This chain's CDR3 is CASSLGRGIYEQYF. CDR3 nucleotide sequence: TGTGCCAGCAGTTTAGGGCGGGGAATTTACGAGCAGTACTTC.

This clonotype was seen a handful of times. The genes are TRBV6-5 and TRBJ2-3; 14 bases align to TRBD2. Trimming at V came to 8 bases and at J to 2 bases, leaving 12 bases not matched to a gene. The CDR3 contains 18 residues. Per germline, CDR1 MNHEY and CDR2 SVGAGI. CDR3: CASPPGWGLAGDTDTQYF. DNA of the CDR3: TGTGCCAGCCCCCCAGGGTGGGGACTAGCGGGGGACACAGATACGCAGTATTTT.

This clonotype was detected many times. CDR3 amino acids: CASSSRLAGLQETQYF. As DNA, the CDR3 is TGTGCCAGCAGTTCTCGACTAGCGGGACTCCAAGAGACCCAGTACTTC. V gene TRBV6-5 combines with J gene TRBJ2-5; 11 bases are a match to TRBD2. J gave up 1 base and V 4 bases, and 5 bases lay outside the gene matches. CDR1 and CDR2 from the germline V gene are MNHEY and SVGAGI. The CDR3 contains 16 residues.

This clonotype was seen repeatedly, ten times or more. The chain uses TRBV24-1 and TRBJ2-5; no clear D gene. CDR3 length equals 13 residues. Trimming left V 5 bases short and J 4 bases short, with 10 bases between. Germline V gene lookup returns CDR1 KGHDR and CDR2 SFDVKD. The CDR3, as DNA: TGTGCCACCAGTGGGGCCGGGCGAGAGACCCAGTACTTC. It is translated as CATSGAGRETQYF.